A single sample is the source of the 21 T cell receptor beta chains below, sequenced in a study of regulatory T cells in long-lasting Graves disease. Documented time point: newly diagnosed GD, antithyroid drugs for less than 3 months. The TCR library was made from RNA that had been extracted from PBMCs in TRIzol. Arm-PCR of CDR3 regions and iRepertoire HTBI primers were used to build TCR beta libraries. TCRdb re-analysed the multiplex PCR reads in MiXCR, keeping a single row per CDR3 protein. There are 300,000 to 400,000 distinct CDR3 sequences in the sample; approximately 20% occur only once, and more than 35% lies in the top ten. The sequencing here drew on peripheral blood mononuclear cells (PBMCs), taken at new diagnosis, from a patient treated with antithyroid drugs. The receptors were gathered from a female donor with Graves disease.

This clonotype was seen ten or more times. The chain recombines TRBV5-1 with TRBJ2-1; 9 bases are a match to TRBD2. Germline V gene sequence: CDR1 SGHRS, CDR2 YFSETQ. The CDR3 extends over 16 amino acids. Losses at the gene ends were 4 bases for V and 4 bases for J; bases not matched to a gene: 9. The CDR3 DNA follows: TGCGCCAGCAGCCTGGGGCTTAGCGGGAGATACAATGAGCAGTTCTTC. It translates to CASSLGLSGRYNEQFF. Filled out from reference TRBV5-1 and TRBJ2-1, the complete variable domain reads KAGVTQTPRYLIKTRGQQVTLSCSPISGHRSVSWYQQTPGQGLQFLFEYFSETQRNKGNFPGRFSGRQFSNSRSEMNVSTLELGDSALYLCASSLGLSGRYNEQFFGPGTRLTVL.

The table lists this clonotype with many counts. The rearrangement links TRBV3-1 to TRBJ1-1; 7 bases fit TRBD1. Trimming cost V 3 bases and J 2 bases; bases outside gene matches: 6. The germline V gene has CDR1 LGHDT and CDR2 YNNKEL (reference sequence). The CDR3 consists of 15 residues. The CDR3 spells CASSQAGTANTEAFF. In DNA, the CDR3 is TGTGCCAGCAGCCAGGCCGGGACAGCAAACACTGAAGCTTTCTTT.

With regard to this clonotype: This likely traces to a read error, being one base from a far larger clone. The CDR3 DNA is TGTGCCAGCAGTGGGACAGGGAATTCACCCCTCCACTTT. Amino acid sequence: CASSGTGNSPLHF. The chain recombines TRBV2 with TRBJ1-6; 8 bases align to TRBD1. V trimming: 4 bases; J trimming: 7 bases; junction bases outside the gene matches: 0. CDR3 length: 13 amino acids. CDR1 is SNHLY, CDR2 FYNNEI, per germline.

This chain joins TRBV19 and TRBJ2-5; 16 bases map to TRBD2. The length of the CDR3 is 17 residues. The germline V gene has CDR1 LNHDA and CDR2 SQIVND (reference sequence). V was pared by 7 bases and J by 2 bases, with 7 bases of the junction left unmatched. The CDR3 is CASNTGLAGGTQETQYF. The CDR3 DNA sequence: TGTGCCAGTAATACGGGACTAGCGGGAGGGACTCAAGAGACCCAGTACTTC.

In its sample, this clonotype was seen many times. The rearrangement joins TRBV6-2 or TRBV6-3 to TRBJ1-1; D is uncertain. Per germline, CDR1 MNHEY and CDR2 SVGEGT. CDR3 length: 14 amino acids. Trimming removed 0 bases at V and 1 base at J, with 6 bases between. The CDR3 is CASSYSRWNTEAFF. The CDR3 nucleotides read TGTGCCAGCAGTTACTCGCGCTGGAACACTGAAGCTTTCTTT.

This clonotype was detected many times. This chain joins TRBV14 and TRBJ2-7, with TRBD1 matching 9 bases. From germline, CDR1 is SGHDN and CDR2 FVKESK. This CDR3 has 18 residues. Unmatched junction bases numbered 19, after V lost 4 bases and J lost 6 bases. The CDR3 protein is CASSPTYLRDRALLEQYF. For the CDR3, the DNA is TGTGCCAGCAGCCCCACGTACTTGCGGGACAGGGCCCTTCTCGAGCAGTACTTC.

The chain employs TRBV19 and TRBJ1-2; D uncertain. CDR1 is LNHDA, CDR2 SQIVND, per germline (reference sequence). Between the trimmed V and J ends, which lost 10 bases and 4 bases, there was a span of 10 bases. The CDR3 totals 11 residues. CDR3 in amino acids: CATEKSYGYTF. CDR3 nucleotide sequence: TGTGCCACCGAGAAGAGCTATGGCTACACCTTC.

This clonotype has a handful of counts. This chain uses TRBV11-1 with TRBJ2-3; the D call may be TRBD1 or TRBD2 (5 bases each). Trimming took off 1 base at V and 6 bases at J, with 8 bases between the two ends. Germline V gene sequence: CDR1 SGHAT, CDR2 FQDESV (reference sequence). The CDR3 contains 13 residues. The CDR3 DNA follows: TGTGCCAGCAGCTTAGACCGGGACGATACGCAGTATTTT. Translation: CASSLDRDDTQYF. The whole variable domain, filled in from reference TRBV11-1 and TRBJ2-3, reads EAEVAQSPRYKITEKSQAVAFWCDPISGHATLYWYRQILGQGPELLVQFQDESVVDDSQLPKDRFSAERLKGVDSTLKIQPAELGDSAMYLCASSLDRDDTQYFGPGTRLTVL.

There are many counts of this clonotype. CDR3 protein: CASRGGGDTEAFF. CDR3 in DNA: TGTGCCAGCAGGGGGGGAGGCGACACTGAAGCTTTCTTT. This sequence joins TRBV2 and TRBJ1-1; a possible D gene is TRBD1 (5 bases). V lost 6 bases and J lost 3, with 11 bases in between. The germline CDR1 and CDR2 sequences are SNHLY and FYNNEI. This CDR3 is built from 13 residues. The full variable domain, completed using reference TRBV2 and TRBJ1-1, is EPEVTQTPSHQVTQMGQEVILRCVPISNHLYFYWYRQILGQKVEFLVSFYNNEISEKSEIFDDQFSVERPDGSNFTLKIRSTKLEDSAMYFCASRGGGDTEAFFGQGTRLTVV.

A note on this clonotype: This may be a read error, as it is one base from a much larger clone. The chain links TRBV30 to TRBJ1-4; 7 bases fit TRBD1. This CDR3 is built from 15 residues. Germline-derived CDR1 and CDR2 are GTSNPN and SVGIG (reference sequence). The J segment lost 3 bases and the V segment lost 2 bases, leaving 6 bases of the junction unmatched. The DNA of the CDR3 is TGTGCCTGGAGTCCAGGGGGAAGACCTAATGAAAAACTGTTTTTT. Protein sequence: CAWSPGGRPNEKLFF.

V gene TRBV27 combines with J gene TRBJ2-7; TRBD2 matches 10 bases. The CDR3 has 15 amino acids. Germline assignment: CDR1 MNHEY and CDR2 SMNVEV (reference sequence). V was pared by 5 bases and J by 7 bases, with 11 bases of the junction left unmatched. CDR3 bases: TGTGCCAGCAGTGTCGAGCTAGCGGGAGTTCAAGAGCAGTACTTC. Translating gives CASSVELAGVQEQYF.

This clonotype occurred many times. V usage is TRBV5-1 and J usage is TRBJ2-7; no clear D. The length of the CDR3 is 13 residues. The germline gives CDR1 SGHRS, CDR2 YFSETQ. V was clipped by 4 bases and J by 5 bases, with 13 bases between them. The CDR3 here is CASSTQVPDEQYF. CDR3 coding DNA: TGCGCCAGCAGCACGCAGGTCCCCGACGAGCAGTACTTC.

This clonotype occurred a few times. The genes are TRBV4-2 and TRBJ2-1; D remains unclear. The CDR3 runs 14 residues. Germline V gene lookup returns CDR1 LGHNA and CDR2 YNFKEQ. Trimming removed 4 bases at V and 0 bases at J, with 7 bases between. The CDR3 bases are TGTGCCAGCAGCCCGGGCACCTCCTACAATGAGCAGTTCTTC. This translates into CASSPGTSYNEQFF.

This clonotype was recorded at least ten times. The chain combines TRBV28 with TRBJ2-7; a possible D gene is TRBD1 (5 bases). Germline CDR1 MDHEN, CDR2 SYDVKM. Trimming left V 4 bases short and J 4 bases short, with 20 bases between. This CDR3 has 16 amino acids. The CDR3 is CASSYLWGGRSYEQYF. The CDR3 DNA reads TGTGCCAGCAGTTACCTGTGGGGCGGACGGTCATACGAGCAGTACTTC.

This clonotype was observed at least ten times. The V and J genes are TRBV28 and TRBJ2-3; TRBD2 agrees at 10 bases. Trimming took 3 bases from V and 1 from J; bases not matched to a gene: 7. There are 17 residues in the CDR3. Per the germline V gene, CDR1 is MDHEN and CDR2 is SYDVKM. The CDR3 bases are TGTGCCAGCAGTTTGATTGTTCTAGCGGGAGGCACAGATACGCAGTATTTT. Translating gives CASSLIVLAGGTDTQYF.

This clonotype showed up just a few times. With a much larger clone just one base away, this may be a read error. CDR3 residues: CASGSTGEVPYEQYF. The CDR3 nucleotides are TGTGCTAGTGGATCAACAGGGGAGGTCCCCTACGAGCAGTACTTC. This chain connects TRBV12-5 to TRBJ2-7; maybe TRBD1 (7 bases). Germline CDR1 LGHNT, CDR2 FRNRAP. V was pared by 6 bases and J by 2 bases, with 17 bases between. The CDR3 contains 15 residues. The variable domain in full, completed from reference TRBV12-5 and TRBJ2-7, reads DARVTQTPRHKVTEMGQEVTMRCQPILGHNTVFWYRQTMMQGLELLAYFRNRAPLDDSGMPKDRFSAEMPDATLATLKIQPSEPRDSAVYFCASGSTGEVPYEQYFGPGTRLTVT.

The sample holds a few counts of this clonotype. The chain is built from TRBV6-5 and TRBJ2-5, with 8 bases fitting TRBD1. The V gene end was trimmed by 2 bases and the J gene end by 3 bases; junction bases not matched to a gene: 2. Germline lookup yields CDR1 MNHEY and CDR2 SVGAGI. CDR3 size: 14 residues. The CDR3: CASSYTGGEETQYF. For the CDR3, the DNA is TGTGCCAGCAGTTACACAGGGGGTGAAGAGACCCAGTACTTC.

This clonotype was seen many times. The chain links TRBV7-3 to TRBJ2-1; 7 positions match TRBD1. From germline, CDR1 is SGHTA and CDR2 FQGTGA. This CDR3 region has 15 residues. The V and J ends lost 3 bases and 2 bases, in that order; junction bases with no gene match: 4. In DNA, the CDR3 is TGTGCCAGCAGCTTCCAGACAGGGACCTACAATGAGCAGTTCTTC. The encoded protein is CASSFQTGTYNEQFF.

Ten or more counts support this clonotype. The rearrangement joins TRBV15 to TRBJ2-7; D is unclear. CDR1 and CDR2 from the germline V gene are LNHNV and YYDKDF (reference sequence). Trimming cost V 0 bases and J 4 bases, with 13 bases left between them. This CDR3 spans 15 amino acids. CDR3 in amino acids: CATSRDANSAYEQYF. The DNA for the CDR3 is TGTGCCACCAGCAGAGACGCGAACAGCGCGTACGAGCAGTACTTC.

Of note for this clonotype: One end of the junction varies from germline; a read error may be responsible. The chain employs TRBV3-1 and TRBJ1-1; no firm D call. Germline CDR1 is LGHDT and CDR2 is YNNKEL (reference sequence). The CDR3 contains 13 residues. DNA of the CDR3: TGTGCCAGCAGCCCGACACAGAACACTGGAGCTTTCTTT. Encoded protein: CASSPTQNTGAFF.

The chain employs TRBV5-1 and TRBJ2-2; D may match TRBD1 or TRBD2 (6 bases each). CDR1 and CDR2 (germline): SGHRS, YFSETQ. The CDR3 length is 15 residues. V gave up 5 bases and J gave up 3 bases, with 14 bases separating them. Here the CDR3 reads CASRWGATDTGELFF. The CDR3 bases are TGCGCCAGCAGATGGGGGGCGACGGACACCGGGGAGCTGTTTTTT.